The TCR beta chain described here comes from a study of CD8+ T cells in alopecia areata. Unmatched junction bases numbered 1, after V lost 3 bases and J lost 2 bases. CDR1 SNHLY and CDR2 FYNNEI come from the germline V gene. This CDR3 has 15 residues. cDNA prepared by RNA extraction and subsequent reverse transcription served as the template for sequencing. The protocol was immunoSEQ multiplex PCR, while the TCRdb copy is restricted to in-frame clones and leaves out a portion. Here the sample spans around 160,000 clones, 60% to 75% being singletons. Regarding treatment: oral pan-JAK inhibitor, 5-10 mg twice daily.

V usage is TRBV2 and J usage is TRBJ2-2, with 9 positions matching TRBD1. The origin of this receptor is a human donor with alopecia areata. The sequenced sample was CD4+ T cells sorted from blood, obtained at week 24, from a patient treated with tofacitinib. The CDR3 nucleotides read TGTGCCAGCAGTGAGACAGGGGGAAACACCGGGGAGCTGTTTTTT. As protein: CASSETGGNTGELFF.